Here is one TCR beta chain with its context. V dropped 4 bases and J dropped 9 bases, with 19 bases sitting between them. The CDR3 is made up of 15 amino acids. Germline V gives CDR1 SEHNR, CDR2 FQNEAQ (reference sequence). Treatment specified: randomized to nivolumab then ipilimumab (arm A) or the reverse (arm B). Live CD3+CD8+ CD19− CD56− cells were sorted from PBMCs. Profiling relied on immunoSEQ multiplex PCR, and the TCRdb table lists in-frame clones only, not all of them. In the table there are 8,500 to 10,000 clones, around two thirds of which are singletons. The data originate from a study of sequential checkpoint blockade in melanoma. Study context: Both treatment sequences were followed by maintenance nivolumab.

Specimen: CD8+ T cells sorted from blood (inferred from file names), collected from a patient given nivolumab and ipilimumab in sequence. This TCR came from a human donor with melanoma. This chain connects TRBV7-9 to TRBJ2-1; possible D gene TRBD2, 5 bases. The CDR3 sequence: CASSSLVVEKVEQFF. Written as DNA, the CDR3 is TGTGCCAGCAGCTCACTAGTAGTGGAGAAGGTTGAGCAGTTCTTC.